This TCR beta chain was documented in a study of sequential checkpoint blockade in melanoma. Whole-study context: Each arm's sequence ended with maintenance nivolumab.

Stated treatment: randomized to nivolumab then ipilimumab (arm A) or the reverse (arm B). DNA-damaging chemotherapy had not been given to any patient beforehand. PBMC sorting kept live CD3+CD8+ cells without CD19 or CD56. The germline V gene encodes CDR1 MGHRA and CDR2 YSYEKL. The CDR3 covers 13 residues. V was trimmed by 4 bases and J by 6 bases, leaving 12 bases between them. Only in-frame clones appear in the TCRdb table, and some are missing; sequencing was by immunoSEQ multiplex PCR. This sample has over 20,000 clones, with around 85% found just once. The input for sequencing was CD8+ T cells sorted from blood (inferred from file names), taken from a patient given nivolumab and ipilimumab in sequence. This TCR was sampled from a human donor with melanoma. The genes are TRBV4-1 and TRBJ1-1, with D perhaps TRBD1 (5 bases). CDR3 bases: TGCGCCAGCAGCCTATCGGAGGGACCTGAAGCTTTCTTT. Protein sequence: CASSLSEGPEAFF.